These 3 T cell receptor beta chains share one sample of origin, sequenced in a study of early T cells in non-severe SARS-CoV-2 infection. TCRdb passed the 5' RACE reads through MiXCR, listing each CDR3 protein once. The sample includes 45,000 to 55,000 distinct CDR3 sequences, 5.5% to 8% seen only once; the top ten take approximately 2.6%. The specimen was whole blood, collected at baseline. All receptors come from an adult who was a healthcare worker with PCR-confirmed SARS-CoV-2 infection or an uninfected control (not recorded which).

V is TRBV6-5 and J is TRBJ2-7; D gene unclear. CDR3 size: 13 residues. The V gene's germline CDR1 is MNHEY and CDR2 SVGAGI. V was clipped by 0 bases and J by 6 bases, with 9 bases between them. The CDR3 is CASSYSYSGEQYF. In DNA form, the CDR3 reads TGTGCCAGCAGTTACTCTTACTCGGGCGAGCAGTACTTC.

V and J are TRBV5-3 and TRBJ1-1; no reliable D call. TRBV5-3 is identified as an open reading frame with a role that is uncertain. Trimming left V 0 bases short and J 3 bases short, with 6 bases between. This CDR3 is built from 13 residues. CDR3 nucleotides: TGTGCCAGAAGCTTGGCTCGGGACACTGAAGCTTTCTTT. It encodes CARSLARDTEAFF.

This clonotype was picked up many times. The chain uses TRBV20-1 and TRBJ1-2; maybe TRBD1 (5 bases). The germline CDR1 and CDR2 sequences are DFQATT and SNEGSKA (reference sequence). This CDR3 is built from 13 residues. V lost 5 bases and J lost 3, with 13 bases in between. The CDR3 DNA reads TGCAGTGCTTACGGCAGGGAGGACTATGGCTACACCTTC. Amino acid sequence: CSAYGREDYGYTF.